The 27 T cell receptor beta chains below come from one sample, sequenced in a study of blood T cell repertoires in COVID-19. The table came from immunoSEQ multiplex PCR; TCRdb's copy has only in-frame clones and leaves some out. Among under 20,000 clones listed, just under 90% were seen once. The material sequenced was peripheral blood. These receptors all stem from a human donor in a cohort sampled during active COVID-19.

V usage is TRBV6-5 and J usage is TRBJ2-3, with a possible D match to TRBD2 (5 bases). Trimming left V 0 bases short and J 6 bases short, with 10 bases between. The CDR3 has 14 residues. Germline lookup yields CDR1 MNHEY and CDR2 SVGAGI. The CDR3 loop is CASSYSSSKDTQYF. The CDR3 nucleotides are TGTGCCAGCAGTTACTCGTCTAGCAAGGATACGCAGTATTTT.

This sequence joins TRBV19 and TRBJ2-2; 7 bases are a match to TRBD2. The length of the CDR3 is 15 residues. The V gene's germline CDR1 is LNHDA and CDR2 SQIVND (reference sequence). Germline trimming cut 10 bases from V and 5 bases from J; bases unmatched to any gene: 13. CDR3 residues: CAIQEGLGGTGELFF. Here the CDR3 DNA reads TGTGCCATTCAGGAGGGCCTGGGAGGGACCGGGGAGCTGTTTTTT.

The CDR3 protein is CARRLGTSGRDDSKETQYF. The CDR3 region has the DNA TGTGCCAGAAGACTTGGGACTAGCGGGAGGGACGATTCGAAAGAGACCCAGTACTTC. The chain is built from TRBV5-3 and TRBJ2-5; TRBD2 matches 16 bases. TRBV5-3 is an open reading frame, and its role is uncertain. This CDR3 is built from 19 residues. V shed 5 bases, J shed 3 bases, and the junction held 13 bases outside the gene matches.

This clone appeared a single time. The sample carries other DNA sequences with the same CDR3. J is TRBJ1-1 and V is TRBV5-1; perhaps TRBD1 as D (5 bases). V was cut by 4 bases and J by 3 bases, with 10 bases left in between. Per the germline V gene, CDR1 is SGHRS and CDR2 is YFSETQ. The CDR3 is made up of 13 amino acids. The DNA for the CDR3 is TGCGCCAGCAGCCAACAGGTGGACACTGAAGCTTTCTTT. Amino acids: CASSQQVDTEAFF.

The chain recombines TRBV12-3 or TRBV12-4 with TRBJ1-2; tentatively, D is TRBD1 (6 bases). CDR3 length equals 12 residues. Trimming cost V 5 bases and J 8 bases, with 12 bases left between them. CDR3 residues: CASSQGGRGYTF. For the CDR3, the DNA is TGTGCCAGCAGTCAAGGGGGTCGGGGCTACACCTTC.

In DNA, the CDR3 is TGCGCCAGCAGCCAAGATAGGGGGAATCAGCCCCAGCATTTT. This codes for CASSQDRGNQPQHF. This sequence joins TRBV4-1 and TRBJ1-5, with D perhaps TRBD1 (6 bases). This CDR3 comprises 14 residues. V gave up 0 bases and J gave up 4 bases, with 7 bases separating them. Germline assignment: CDR1 MGHRA and CDR2 YSYEKL.

The chain couples TRBV6-2 or TRBV6-3 to TRBJ2-3; 11 nucleotides line up with TRBD2. V was pared by 5 bases and J by 1 base, with 11 bases of the junction left unmatched. CDR1 is MNHEY and CDR2 is SVGEGT in the germline V gene. The CDR3 totals 18 residues. For the CDR3, the DNA is TGTGCCAGCAGTGCGGGGACTAGCGGAGGGGCGGGCACAGATACGCAGTATTTT. This encodes CASSAGTSGGAGTDTQYF.

This chain joins TRBV24-1 and TRBJ1-2, with 8 positions matching TRBD1. This CDR3 is 12 amino acids long. Trimming at V came to 5 bases and at J to 5 bases, leaving 0 bases not matched to a gene. The V gene's germline CDR1 is KGHDR and CDR2 SFDVKD. CDR3: CATSGTGYGYTF. For the CDR3, the DNA is TGTGCCACCAGTGGGACAGGGTATGGCTACACCTTC.

J is TRBJ1-6 and V is TRBV19; 9 bases fit TRBD1. Germline V gives CDR1 LNHDA, CDR2 SQIVND (reference sequence). The CDR3 totals 16 residues. The V and J ends lost 5 bases and 5 bases, in that order; junction bases with no gene match: 7. DNA for the CDR3: TGTGCCAGTAGTTTCCCGGGACAGGGAGATAATTCACCCCTCCACTTT. It specifies CASSFPGQGDNSPLHF.

The CDR3 DNA is TGTGCTAGTGGGACAGGGGAGCAAGAGACCCAGTACTTC. Translated, it gives CASGTGEQETQYF. This sequence joins TRBV12-5 and TRBJ2-5, with TRBD1 matching 8 bases. Germline CDR1 is LGHNT and CDR2 is FRNRAP. This CDR3 region has 13 residues. Unmatched junction bases numbered 2, after V lost 6 bases and J lost 2 bases.

This sequence joins TRBV6-6 and TRBJ1-2; 7 bases align to TRBD1. CDR1 is MNHNY and CDR2 is SVGAGI in the germline V gene (reference sequence). The V and J ends lost 6 bases and 5 bases, in that order; junction bases with no gene match: 6. The CDR3 is 13 residues long. The DNA of the CDR3 is TGTGCCAGCAGCCCGGACAGGAGTTATGGCTACACCTTC. The encoded protein is CASSPDRSYGYTF.

V is TRBV12-5 and J is TRBJ1-2, with 9 bases aligning to TRBD1. Germline loops: CDR1 LGHNT, CDR2 FRNRAP. This CDR3 has 12 residues. V was clipped by 4 bases and J by 8 bases; unmatched bases: 2. CDR3 in amino acids: CASGWGQGGYTF. The CDR3 DNA reads TGTGCTAGTGGTTGGGGACAGGGAGGCTACACCTTC.

The CDR3 loop is CASSLRLAGQETQYF. The CDR3 region has the DNA TGCGCCAGCAGTCTCAGACTAGCGGGACAAGAGACCCAGTACTTC. J is TRBJ2-5 and V is TRBV4-1; 11 positions match TRBD2. V shed 6 bases and J 2 bases; nucleotides not matched to a gene: 5. Germline loops: CDR1 MGHRA, CDR2 YSYEKL. This CDR3 region has 15 residues.

This clone was found once. The genes are TRBV13 and TRBJ2-7, with 14 bases fitting TRBD2. This CDR3 comprises 15 residues. V shed 4 bases, J shed 7 bases, and the junction held 6 bases outside the gene matches. Germline CDR1 PRHDT, CDR2 FYEKMQ (reference sequence). CDR3 region: CASSSLTSGRDEQYF. CDR3 DNA: TGTGCCAGCAGCTCCTTGACTAGCGGGAGGGATGAGCAGTACTTC.

The rearrangement uses TRBV12-3 or TRBV12-4 and TRBJ1-6; D perhaps matches TRBD1 (6 bases). V lost 8 bases and J 3 bases, leaving 8 bases between the germline ends. The CDR3 spans 13 residues. In DNA form, the CDR3 reads TGTGCCAGCTCGGACAGCTATAATTCACCCCTCCACTTT. Protein product: CASSDSYNSPLHF.

This chain joins TRBV28 and TRBJ2-5; 9 bases align to TRBD2. In germline, CDR1 is MDHEN, CDR2 SYDVKM. Trimming cost V 5 bases and J 1 base; bases outside gene matches: 8. The CDR3 extends over 16 amino acids. CDR3 in amino acids: CASSPSVSGGQETQYF. The CDR3 DNA is TGTGCCAGCAGTCCTTCGGTTAGCGGGGGCCAAGAGACCCAGTACTTC.

J is TRBJ1-1 and V is TRBV18; D may be TRBD1 (5 bases). Trimming left V 0 bases short and J 8 bases short, with 10 bases between. Germline loops: CDR1 KGHSH, CDR2 LQKENI. CDR3 length: 13 residues. CDR3 residues: CASSPPAAGEAFF. CDR3 in DNA: TGTGCCAGCTCACCACCCGCGGCAGGGGAAGCTTTCTTT.

The chain links TRBV4-2 to TRBJ1-2; 7 positions match TRBD1. Per the germline V gene, CDR1 is LGHNA and CDR2 is YNFKEQ. The CDR3 length is 15 residues. Losses at the gene ends were 1 base for V and 4 bases for J; bases not matched to a gene: 6. CDR3 sequence: CASSQATGQLYGYTF. For the CDR3, the DNA is TGTGCCAGCAGCCAAGCGACGGGACAGCTCTATGGCTACACCTTC.

This sequence joins TRBV12-3 or TRBV12-4 and TRBJ2-7; maybe TRBD1 (5 bases). This CDR3 spans 11 amino acids. Trimming stripped 5 bases from V and 10 bases from J, with 12 bases between. CDR3 DNA: TGTGCCAGCAGTGCTATGACAGAACAGTACTTC. It translates to CASSAMTEQYF.

The CDR3 region is CSVQAGEADTQYF. The CDR3 bases are TGCAGCGTTCAGGCGGGAGAGGCAGATACGCAGTATTTT. This chain links TRBV29-1 with TRBJ2-3, with 7 bases matching TRBD2. With 5 bases clipped from V and 4 bases from J, the junction kept 6 bases outside the gene matches. The CDR3 totals 13 residues. Germline CDR1 and CDR2: SQVTM and ANQGSEA.

This chain uses TRBV4-3 with TRBJ2-5; perhaps TRBD1 as D (7 bases). Trimming cost V 1 base and J 4 bases, with 10 bases left between them. Looked up from germline, CDR1 is LGHNA and CDR2 is YSLEER. The CDR3 is 14 amino acids. The CDR3 region has the DNA TGCGCCAGCAGCCAAGCAGGGGGGCCAGAGACCCAGTACTTC. Residues: CASSQAGGPETQYF.

The sample holds one count of this clone. This sequence joins TRBV24-1 and TRBJ2-5, with TRBD2 matching over 7 bases. This CDR3 region has 17 residues. The germline gives CDR1 KGHDR, CDR2 SFDVKD. The junction had 13 bases not matched to a gene; V was cut back by 3 bases and J by 4 bases. The CDR3 DNA reads TGTGCCACCAGTGATGCCGGCGGGGGAGGGCTCGTAGAGACCCAGTACTTC. Its protein product is CATSDAGGGGLVETQYF.

This chain joins TRBV3-1 (or the pseudogene TRBV3-2) and TRBJ1-1, with no clear D. The CDR3 has 16 amino acids. The germline V gene encodes CDR1 LGHDT and CDR2 YNNKEL (reference sequence). V lost 1 base and J 1 base, leaving 13 bases between the germline ends. Written as DNA, the CDR3 is TGTGCCAGCAGCCAAGTTAGCGGGGTCTCGAACACTGAAGCTTTCTTT. Protein sequence: CASSQVSGVSNTEAFF.

This chain links TRBV10-3 with TRBJ2-2, with 9 nucleotides matching TRBD2. CDR1 is ENHRY and CDR2 is SYGVKD in the germline V gene. V lost 6 bases, J lost 6 bases, and 11 bases stayed unmatched. The length of the CDR3 is 16 residues. CDR3 DNA: TGTGCCATCAGGCCCATGAGCGGGAGGATGGCCGGGGAGCTGTTTTTT. Translating it yields CAIRPMSGRMAGELFF.

This chain joins TRBV19 and TRBJ2-1; 8 bases align to TRBD1. This CDR3 region has 14 residues. Germline lookup yields CDR1 LNHDA and CDR2 SQIVND (reference sequence). Unmatched junction bases numbered 6, after V lost 4 bases and J lost 7 bases. For the CDR3, the DNA is TGTGCCAGTAGTACCGGACAGGGATGGAATGAGCAGTTCTTC. It is translated as CASSTGQGWNEQFF.

V usage is TRBV24-1 and J usage is TRBJ2-1; D might be TRBD1 (6 bases). Germline CDR1 KGHDR, CDR2 SFDVKD. The CDR3 totals 16 residues. Trimming removed 4 bases from V and 7 bases from J, with 19 bases in between. The CDR3 loop is CATSDSSGGAVNEQFF. The CDR3 nucleotides are TGTGCCACCAGTGACTCCTCTGGGGGCGCAGTGAATGAGCAGTTCTTC.

V usage is TRBV7-8 and J usage is TRBJ1-4; no clear D. Germline V gene lookup returns CDR1 SGHVS and CDR2 FQNEAQ. This CDR3 comprises 15 residues. The V gene lost 5 bases and the J gene lost 6 bases, with 16 bases spanning the gap. CDR3 loop: CASSPAVGPDEKLFF. CDR3 DNA: TGTGCCAGCAGCCCCGCCGTGGGCCCCGATGAAAAACTGTTTTTT.